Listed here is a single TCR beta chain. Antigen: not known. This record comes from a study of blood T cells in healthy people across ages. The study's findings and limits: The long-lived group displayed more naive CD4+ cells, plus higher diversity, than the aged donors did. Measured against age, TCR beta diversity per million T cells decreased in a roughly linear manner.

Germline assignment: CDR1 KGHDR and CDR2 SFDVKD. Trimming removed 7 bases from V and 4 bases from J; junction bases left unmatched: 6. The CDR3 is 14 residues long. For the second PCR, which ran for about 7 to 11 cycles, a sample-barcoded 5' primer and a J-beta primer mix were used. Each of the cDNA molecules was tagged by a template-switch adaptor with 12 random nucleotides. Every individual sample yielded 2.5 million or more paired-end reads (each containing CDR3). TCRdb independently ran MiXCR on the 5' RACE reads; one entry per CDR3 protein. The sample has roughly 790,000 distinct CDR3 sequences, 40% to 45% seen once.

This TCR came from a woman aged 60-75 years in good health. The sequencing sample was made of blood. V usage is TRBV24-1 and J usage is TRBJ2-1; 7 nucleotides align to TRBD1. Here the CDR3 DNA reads TGTGCCACCAGACCCGGGACAGATTACAATGAGCAGTTCTTC. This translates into CATRPGTDYNEQFF.